The TCR beta chain under discussion was sequenced for a study of Ad26.COV2.S vaccination and SARS-CoV-2 variants. V dropped 4 bases and J dropped 4; count of bases not matched to a gene: 9. Looked up from germline, CDR1 is SGDLS and CDR2 is YYNGEE. The CDR3 sequence is 15 residues long. This clone occurred once. Data came from immunoSEQ multiplex PCR; TCRdb stores just in-frame clones and leaves some out. There are some 190,000 clones in the sample; 70% to 90% occur only once, and around 6.1% lies in the top ten. The receptor's source is a human donor who had recovered from COVID-19. The rearrangement uses TRBV9 and TRBJ2-5, with 8 bases matching TRBD2. This specimen was peripheral blood, taken after recovery from COVID-19. The CDR3 coding sequence is TGTGCCAGCAGCCGGGAGGGAGGGACGAGAGAGACCCAGTACTTC. Amino acid sequence: CASSREGGTRETQYF.